The 11 T cell receptor beta chains below all came from one sample that was sequenced in a study of T-cell memory formation after mild COVID-19 (dated by TCRdb to the early 2020s). Library preparation was by 5' RACE. The run used an Illumina NovaSeq 6000. The raw public data were reprocessed by TCRdb itself: fastp quality trimming at Q25, MiXCR clonotype calling, in-frame beta chains only. Here each entry gathers all rows of one CDR3 protein and keeps the most common genes and DNA. Present in this sample are around 530,000 distinct CDR3 sequences, about 22% of which were seen just once. The top ten hold roughly 8.3% of the sample. The material sequenced was PBMCs or a T cell subset sorted from them (not recorded which). The receptors were sampled from an adult woman who had mild COVID-19 (a few samples of this study predate the infection). The sample titles of this study are shuffled in the database, so cell type and time point are left out; the donor was told from shared clones.

This clonotype was detected only a few times. This chain uses TRBV7-2 with TRBJ1-2; D is unclear. This CDR3 has 13 amino acids. V was pared by 5 bases and J by 6 bases, with 13 bases between. CDR1 and CDR2 (germline): SGHTA, FQGNSA. CDR3 amino acids: CASSVLEGNGYTF. DNA of the CDR3: TGTGCCAGCAGCGTGCTTGAAGGAAATGGCTACACCTTC.

The chain couples TRBV27 to TRBJ1-2; 7 nucleotides match TRBD1. The CDR3 has 17 amino acids. Germline lookup yields CDR1 MNHEY and CDR2 SMNVEV (reference sequence). V was clipped by 2 bases and J by 2 bases; unmatched bases: 11. The CDR3 DNA follows: TGTGCCAGCAGTTTACGGTGGGGACAGTCCCCCAACTATGGCTACACCTTC. Translation gives CASSLRWGQSPNYGYTF.

The J gene is TRBJ2-1, the V gene TRBV3-1, with 10 bases lining up with TRBD2. CDR1 and CDR2 from the germline V gene are LGHDT and YNNKEL (reference sequence). The CDR3 is made up of 15 amino acids. The ends lost 4 bases at V and 9 bases at J; junction bases unmatched: 9. The CDR3, as DNA: TGTGCCAGCAGCCCCTATGCGCTAGCGGGGGCTGAGCAGTTCTTC. Translated: CASSPYALAGAEQFF.

This clonotype was recorded a few times. V and J are TRBV7-2 and TRBJ2-3; 9 nucleotides agree with TRBD1. Germline V lookup: CDR1 SGHTA, CDR2 FQGNSA. There are 15 residues in the CDR3. The V and J ends lost 3 bases and 3 bases, in that order; junction bases with no gene match: 4. This CDR3 is CASSFRTGATDTQYF. CDR3 sequence (DNA): TGTGCCAGCAGCTTTAGGACAGGGGCTACAGATACGCAGTATTTT. Filled out from reference TRBV7-2 and TRBJ2-3, the complete variable domain reads GAGVSQSPSNKVTEKGKDVELRCDPISGHTALYWYRQSLGQGLEFLIYFQGNSAPDKSGLPSDRFSAERTGGSVSTLTIQRTQQEDSAVYLCASSFRTGATDTQYFGPGTRLTVL.

This clonotype was counted only a few times. V usage is TRBV7-9 and J usage is TRBJ2-1; 7 bases fit TRBD2. The CDR3 has 14 residues. Trimming took 4 bases from V and 4 from J; bases not matched to a gene: 4. The germline V gene has CDR1 SEHNR and CDR2 FQNEAQ (reference sequence). This CDR3 is CASSSGLPYNEQFF. The CDR3 DNA is TGTGCCAGCAGCTCGGGACTACCTTACAATGAGCAGTTCTTC.

The J gene is TRBJ2-1, the V gene TRBV18; tentative D call: TRBD2 (5 bases). The CDR3 length is 14 residues. Germline V gene lookup returns CDR1 KGHSH and CDR2 LQKENI. Trimming pared 3 bases from V and 6 bases from J, leaving 12 bases between. The DNA for the CDR3 is TGTGCCAGCTCACCCCCCGGACTGCCCAATGAGCAGTTCTTC. It encodes CASSPPGLPNEQFF.

This clonotype was detected only a few times. The chain has TRBV5-6 and TRBJ2-3; the D gene is possibly TRBD1 (6 bases). V dropped 6 bases and J dropped 2 bases, with 31 bases sitting between them. The CDR3 spans 20 residues. Germline values: CDR1 SGHDT, CDR2 YYEEEE. This chain's CDR3 is CASNLPGQSGFGSFTDTQYF. For the CDR3, the DNA is TGTGCCAGCAACCTCCCTGGACAGTCAGGGTTTGGGAGCTTCACAGATACGCAGTATTTT.

The gene calls are TRBV7-2 and TRBJ2-7; 9 bases agree with TRBD1. V lost 2 bases, J lost 5 bases, and 7 bases stayed unmatched. Germline V gene sequence: CDR1 SGHTA, CDR2 FQGNSA. The CDR3 sequence is 15 residues long. CDR3 coding DNA: TGTGCCAGCAGCTTACCAGGGGGGACAGGGAACGAGCAGTACTTC. Residues: CASSLPGGTGNEQYF.

The chain has TRBV20-1 and TRBJ2-3; D is ambiguous. Germline V CDR1 and CDR2: DFQATT, SNEGSKA (reference sequence). The CDR3 consists of 13 residues. The ends were cut back, 5 bases at V and 3 bases at J, with 12 bases in the middle. CDR3 residues: CSARSLGTDTQYF. CDR3 DNA: TGCAGTGCTCGATCACTGGGGACAGATACGCAGTATTTT.

The rearrangement uses TRBV3-1 and TRBJ2-5, with D possibly matching TRBD1 (6 bases). Germline lookup yields CDR1 LGHDT and CDR2 YNNKEL (reference sequence). The CDR3 covers 16 residues. Between the trimmed V and J ends, which lost 4 bases and 1 base, there was a span of 16 bases. The CDR3 region has the DNA TGTGCCAGCAGCCGGAACAGGGATCCCCTCCAAGAGACCCAGTACTTC. Translation: CASSRNRDPLQETQYF.

The gene calls are TRBV4-2 and TRBJ2-2; maybe TRBD2 (5 bases). The germline gives CDR1 LGHNA, CDR2 YNFKEQ. The CDR3 sequence is 16 residues long. V was cut by 0 bases and J by 7 bases, with 15 bases left in between. The DNA for the CDR3 is TGTGCCAGCAGCCAAGATCGGCCGGGCGCGGGCGGGGAGCTGTTTTTT. Protein product: CASSQDRPGAGGELFF.